This TCR beta chain was documented in a study of multiple sclerosis patients with progressive multifocal leukoencephalopathy. The V segment lost 0 bases and the J segment 4 bases; nucleotides outside the gene matches: 4. Germline V gene sequence: CDR1 SGHRS, CDR2 YFSETQ. The CDR3 consists of 16 residues. Clones were read by immunoSEQ multiplex PCR, and TCRdb kept only the in-frame ones, dropping some. The table shows about 32,000 clones, with over 90% occurring only once. Broader study findings: Expanded clones at PML onset predated and persisted through natalizumab therapy. The findings' link to JC virus versus immunocompromise remained uncertain.

This clone has only a few counts. Antigen specificity is unknown. Time point denoted: before natalizumab initiation. Prior interferon beta treatment was universal, and the PML patients were all female. Source material: PBMCs. The receptor comes from a man aged 25-45 years with multiple sclerosis. The V call is TRBV5-1, the J call TRBJ2-5; 12 bases line up with TRBD2. The CDR3, as DNA: TGCGCCAGCAGCTTGGCTAGCGGGAGGGTTCTAGAGACCCAGTACTTC. This sequence encodes CASSLASGRVLETQYF.